The 27 T cell receptor beta chains reported below all come from one sample, sequenced in a study of CD8+CD57+ T cells in acquired aplastic anemia. All sequencing subjects had displayed CD8+CD57+ cell expansion on flow cytometry. Both TCR beta VDJ combination and CDR3 sequence profiling were carried out. Genomic DNA was the template for this profiling. MiXCR, run by TCRdb on the reads, gives a single entry per CDR3 protein. The table lists hundreds of thousands of distinct CDR3 sequences, approximately 32% of them singletons. The sample was sorted CD4+, CD8+, or CD8+CD57+ T cells (not recorded which) from PBMCs. All receptors come from a human donor with aplastic anemia.

Worth noting for this clonotype: A much bigger clone sits one base away, suggesting this may be a read error. The chain links TRBV5-1 to TRBJ1-2; 9 bases fit TRBD1. CDR3 size: 14 residues. The J segment lost 12 bases and the V segment lost 3 bases, leaving 12 bases of the junction unmatched. Germline V gives CDR1 SGHRS, CDR2 YFSETQ. The CDR3 here is CASSWGGQGRGHTF. CDR3 coding DNA: TGCGCCAGCAGCTGGGGGGGACAGGGACGAGGCCACACCTTC. The variable domain in full, completed from reference TRBV5-1 and TRBJ1-2, reads KAGVTQTPRYLIKTRGQQVTLSCSPISGHRSVSWYQQTPGQGLQFLFEYFSETQRNKGNFPGRFSGRQFSNSRSEMNVSTLELGDSALYLCASSWGGQGRGHTFGSGTRLTVV.

The chain employs TRBV19 and TRBJ2-3, with 9 bases matching TRBD2. Per the germline V gene, CDR1 is LNHDA and CDR2 is SQIVND (reference sequence). The length of the CDR3 is 15 residues. The junction had 6 bases not matched to a gene; V was cut back by 8 bases and J by 0 bases. CDR3: CASSSSGVSTDTQYF. The CDR3 DNA follows: TGTGCCAGTTCTTCTAGCGGGGTTAGCACAGATACGCAGTATTTT.

This chain joins TRBV10-3 and TRBJ1-6; TRBD1 matches at 9 bases. The CDR3 length is 14 residues. Germline V gene sequence: CDR1 ENHRY, CDR2 SYGVKD. J gave up 7 bases and V 6 bases, and 4 bases lay outside the gene matches. The CDR3 DNA reads TGTGCCATCAGCCCGGGACAGGGCAATTCACCCCTCCACTTT. Its translation: CAISPGQGNSPLHF.

CDR3 protein: CASSRWNTEAFF. The CDR3 DNA follows: TGTGCCAGCAGTCGATGGAACACTGAAGCTTTCTTT. This rearrangement joins TRBV28 to TRBJ1-1, with D unresolved. This CDR3 has 12 amino acids. Per the germline V gene, CDR1 is MDHEN and CDR2 is SYDVKM. Trimming removed 5 bases from V and 1 base from J, with 5 bases in between.

This clonotype was counted many times. DNA of the CDR3: TGTGCCAGCAGCTTTAAGGGGGACACTGAAGCTTTCTTT. Protein product: CASSFKGDTEAFF. The gene calls are TRBV7-9 and TRBJ1-1; TRBD1 might be the D (6 bases). The germline CDR1 and CDR2 sequences are SEHNR and FQNEAQ (reference sequence). Trimming cost V 3 bases and J 3 bases, with 8 bases left between them. The CDR3 contains 13 residues.

This chain uses TRBV19 with TRBJ2-4, with TRBD2 matching over 12 bases. CDR1 LNHDA and CDR2 SQIVND come from the germline V gene (reference sequence). The CDR3 runs to 18 residues. Trimming removed 5 bases from V and 0 bases from J; junction bases left unmatched: 8. In DNA form, the CDR3 reads TGTGCCAGTAGTCCTGGGGGACTAGCGGGTAGAGCCAAAAACATTCAGTACTTC. Its protein product is CASSPGGLAGRAKNIQYF.

The V call is TRBV29-1, the J call TRBJ2-7; 12 nucleotides line up with TRBD1. The germline gives CDR1 SQVTM, CDR2 ANQGSEA. This CDR3 is 15 amino acids long. The V segment lost 0 bases and the J segment 6 bases; nucleotides outside the gene matches: 6. CDR3 loop: CSVEDPGQGAGEQYF. Here the CDR3 DNA reads TGCAGCGTTGAAGACCCGGGACAGGGGGCGGGCGAGCAGTACTTC.

This chain links TRBV24-1 with TRBJ2-5; D perhaps matches TRBD1 (6 bases). V dropped 4 bases and J dropped 2 bases, with 16 bases sitting between them. CDR1 and CDR2 (germline): KGHDR, SFDVKD. CDR3 length: 16 amino acids. DNA of the CDR3: TGTGCCACCAGTGACGAAGGTGGACAGAATCAAGAGACCCAGTACTTC. Protein: CATSDEGGQNQETQYF.

Many counts were recorded for this clonotype. The chain is built from TRBV2 and TRBJ2-7; 7 bases map to TRBD2. J gave up 1 base and V 5 bases, and 14 bases lay outside the gene matches. The CDR3 is 17 amino acids. Germline CDR1 and CDR2: SNHLY and FYNNEI. For the CDR3, the DNA is TGTGCCAGCAGTCCCCGCAGTGGGGGAGGGATGTCCTACGAGCAGTACTTC. Amino acid sequence: CASSPRSGGGMSYEQYF.

Of note for this clonotype: A much more abundant neighbour one base away suggests this may be a read error. The rearrangement links TRBV2 to TRBJ1-6, with D hard to call. Germline CDR1 and CDR2: SNHLY and FYNNEI. The CDR3 length is 13 residues. Between the trimmed V and J ends, which lost 8 bases and 6 bases, there was a span of 11 bases. The chain's CDR3 is CASAPRCNSPLHF. Here the CDR3 DNA reads TGTGCCAGCGCTCCGCGGTGTAATTCACCCCTCCACTTT.

On this clonotype: A much larger clone differs from this one at a single base, so this may be a read error. V gene TRBV19 combines with J gene TRBJ1-2; the match to TRBD1 covers 7 bases. V shed 5 bases, J shed 1 base, and the junction held 7 bases outside the gene matches. The CDR3 has 15 amino acids. Germline V CDR1 and CDR2: LNHDA, SQIVND (reference sequence). The CDR3 loop is CASSDRDRFNYGYTF. Written as DNA, the CDR3 is TGTGCCAGTAGTGACCGGGACAGATTTAACTATGGCTACACCTTC. Using reference TRBV19 and TRBJ1-2 for the parts outside the CDR3, the full variable domain is DGGITQSPKYLFRKEGQNVTLSCEQNLNHDAMYWYRQDPGQGLRLIYYSQIVNDFQKGDIAEGYSVSREKKESFPLTVTSAQKNPTAFYLCASSDRDRFNYGYTFGSGTRLTVV.

The chain is built from TRBV19 and TRBJ2-3; unclear D gene. The CDR3 totals 13 residues. Trimming left V 2 bases short and J 4 bases short, with 7 bases between. Germline V gene lookup returns CDR1 LNHDA and CDR2 SQIVND (reference sequence). The CDR3 region is CASSIKLSDTQYF. The CDR3 DNA is TGTGCCAGTAGTATAAAACTGTCAGATACGCAGTATTTT.

The genes are TRBV4-1 and TRBJ1-2, with 10 nucleotides matching TRBD1. The V gene end was trimmed by 5 bases and the J gene end by 5 bases; junction bases not matched to a gene: 8. CDR3 length: 15 amino acids. Germline V lookup: CDR1 MGHRA, CDR2 YSYEKL. For the CDR3, the DNA is TGCGCCAGCAGCGAACCCGGGACAGGGGCATATGGCTACACCTTC. Residues: CASSEPGTGAYGYTF.

This clonotype occurred many times. V usage is TRBV15 and J usage is TRBJ2-7, with TRBD2 matching over 10 bases. CDR1 is LNHNV and CDR2 is YYDKDF in the germline V gene (reference sequence). With 5 bases clipped from V and 2 bases from J, the junction kept 12 bases outside the gene matches. This CDR3 contains 17 residues. This CDR3 reads CATSHQLTSGTPYEQYF. The CDR3 coding sequence is TGTGCCACCAGCCACCAACTTACTAGCGGGACTCCCTACGAGCAGTACTTC.

This chain links TRBV25-1 with TRBJ2-6; no clear D gene. Germline V lookup: CDR1 MGHDK, CDR2 SYGVNS. The CDR3 has 16 residues. Trimming left V 2 bases short and J 0 bases short, with 8 bases between. CDR3 DNA sequence: TGTGCCAGCAGTGAACTACTGAGCTCTGGGGCCAACGTCCTGACTTTC. It translates to CASSELLSSGANVLTF.

This clonotype occurred many times. V usage is TRBV19 and J usage is TRBJ1-4; D gene uncertain. The germline CDR1 and CDR2 sequences are LNHDA and SQIVND (reference sequence). V gave up 11 bases and J gave up 8 bases, with 12 bases separating them. This CDR3 spans 11 amino acids. The DNA of the CDR3 is TGTGCCGGTCGACTGGGGGAAAAACTGTTTTTT. Translating gives CAGRLGEKLFF.

This clonotype was detected a few times. V and J are TRBV14 and TRBJ1-5; 9 bases are shared with TRBD1. Germline V CDR1 and CDR2: SGHDN, FVKESK. J gave up 4 bases and V 4 bases, and 5 bases lay outside the gene matches. The CDR3 covers 15 residues. The CDR3 DNA reads TGTGCCAGCAGCCCGGCCGGGACAGGGAATCAGCCCCAGCATTTT. Translation gives CASSPAGTGNQPQHF.

As concerns this clonotype: The junction departs from the called germline gene at one end, perhaps through a read error. The chain uses TRBV11-2 and TRBJ2-1, with 10 bases that match TRBD2. This CDR3 has 15 amino acids. CDR1 and CDR2 from the germline V gene are SGHAT and FQNNGV. For the CDR3, the DNA is TGTGCCAGCAGAAAACCGGGACTAGCGTACAATGAGCAGTCCTTC. Protein product: CASRKPGLAYNEQSF.

This clonotype was observed a few times. The chain's CDR3 is CASRKDSNTEAFF. CDR3 sequence (DNA): TGTGCCAGCAGGAAAGACAGTAACACTGAAGCTTTCTTT. The chain links TRBV13 to TRBJ1-1, with D possibly matching TRBD1 (5 bases). Deletions cut 6 bases from V and 2 bases from J, with 10 bases between. Per the germline V gene, CDR1 is PRHDT and CDR2 is FYEKMQ (reference sequence). The CDR3 consists of 13 residues.

The J gene is TRBJ1-2, the V gene TRBV6-2 or TRBV6-3; a possible D gene is TRBD1 (5 bases). V was cut by 6 bases and J by 0 bases, with 14 bases left in between. Germline V lookup: CDR1 MNHEY, CDR2 SVGEGT. The CDR3 consists of 15 residues. CDR3 nucleotides: TGTGCCAGCAGCCTAGACAGAAAAGCTAACTATGGCTACACCTTC. This gives the protein CASSLDRKANYGYTF.

The chain joins TRBV20-1 to TRBJ1-1; D is possibly TRBD1 (6 bases). Germline assignment: CDR1 DFQATT and CDR2 SNEGSKA (reference sequence). V shed 1 base and J shed 8 bases, with 8 bases lying between them. The CDR3 spans 11 residues. For the CDR3, the DNA is TGCAGTGCTAGAGGACAGGAAGAAGCTTTCTTT. Residues: CSARGQEEAFF.

The chain links TRBV10-3 to TRBJ2-7, with D possibly called TRBD1 or TRBD2 (5 bases each). CDR3 length equals 13 residues. Germline CDR1 ENHRY, CDR2 SYGVKD. Trimming cost V 9 bases and J 2 bases, with 14 bases left between them. The CDR3: CAISGTVAYEQYF. CDR3 coding DNA: TGTGCCATTTCAGGGACGGTAGCCTACGAGCAGTACTTC.

Turning to this clonotype: A much larger clonotype is one base distant, so this may be a read error. V is TRBV9 and J is TRBJ2-7; 7 bases are a match to TRBD1. From germline, CDR1 is SGDLS and CDR2 YYNGEE. V shed 0 bases, J shed 3 bases, and the junction held 9 bases outside the gene matches. This CDR3 has 16 amino acids. The CDR3 region is CASSVEAGGMGYEQYF. Here the CDR3 DNA reads TGTGCCAGCAGCGTAGAGGCAGGGGGAATGGGCTACGAGCAGTACTTC.

This clonotype was found many times. DNA for the CDR3: TGCGCCAGCAGTGACCCCACAACTAGAGCCTACGAGCAGTACTTC. This encodes CASSDPTTRAYEQYF. V is TRBV10-1 and J is TRBJ2-7; the D gene is possibly TRBD2 (5 bases). The V gene's germline CDR1 is WNHNN and CDR2 SYGVQD (reference sequence). Trimming removed 3 bases at V and 2 bases at J, with 14 bases between. This CDR3 has 15 residues.

There are a few counts of this clonotype. The chain couples TRBV6-1 to TRBJ2-7, with 8 bases aligning to TRBD1. V was clipped by 7 bases and J by 2 bases; unmatched bases: 7. There are 14 residues in the CDR3. The germline gives CDR1 MNHNS, CDR2 SASEGT. The CDR3 loop reads CASNTAGGPYEQYF. CDR3 nucleotide sequence: TGTGCCAGCAATACGGCAGGGGGCCCCTACGAGCAGTACTTC.

In its sample, this clonotype was seen many times. V and J are TRBV4-1 and TRBJ2-7, with 7 bases fitting TRBD1. CDR3 length: 14 residues. The V and J ends lost 4 bases and 2 bases, in that order; junction bases with no gene match: 5. Germline V lookup: CDR1 MGHRA, CDR2 YSYEKL. The CDR3 loop reads CASSPAGTAYEQYF. CDR3 bases: TGCGCCAGCAGCCCAGCTGGGACAGCCTACGAGCAGTACTTC.

As for this clonotype: A much larger clone sits a single nucleotide away, making a read error possible. This sequence joins TRBV11-2 and TRBJ2-7, with a tentative D call TRBD1 (6 bases). Germline V gene data show CDR1 as SGHAT and CDR2 as FQNNGV. This CDR3 spans 12 amino acids. Between the trimmed V and J ends, which lost 5 bases and 6 bases, there was a span of 11 bases. CDR3 sequence reads: CASSRTGREQYF. The CDR3 coding sequence is TGTGCCAGCAGCCGAACAGGGCGCGAGCAGTACTTC.